A single sample is the source of the 30 T cell receptor beta chains below, sequenced in a study of Graves' ophthalmopathy and Graves' hyperthyroidism. Transcripts of RNA were the source for amplifying TCR beta CDR3 regions. Following a first-round RT-PCR that used HTBI primers, a second-round multiplex PCR was carried out. TCRdb reprocessed the multiplex PCR reads with MiXCR, giving one entry per CDR3 protein. The repertoire holds approximately 460,000 distinct CDR3 sequences, under 15% seen once, with over 7.5% in the top ten. Sequencing was performed on blood. These receptors all stem from a woman aged 30 to 39 with Graves' ophthalmopathy.

This clonotype was seen many times. This chain uses TRBV29-1 with TRBJ1-1; D remains unclear. Germline V gene lookup returns CDR1 SQVTM and CDR2 ANQGSEA. Trimming took off 5 bases at V and 1 base at J, with 11 bases between the two ends. The CDR3 runs 13 residues. CDR3 residues: CSVLNRQNTEAFF. The CDR3, as DNA: TGCAGCGTTTTGAACCGCCAGAACACTGAAGCTTTCTTT.

This clonotype occurred many times. The CDR3 protein is CASSLMVSNQPQHF. CDR3 DNA sequence: TGTGCCAGCAGTTTAATGGTTAGCAATCAGCCCCAGCATTTT. The chain joins TRBV12-3 or TRBV12-4 to TRBJ1-5; D is unclear. Between the trimmed V and J ends, which lost 2 bases and 0 bases, there was a span of 5 bases. The CDR3 runs to 14 residues.

This chain uses TRBV9 with TRBJ1-1; D perhaps matches TRBD1 (5 bases). Trimming left V 4 bases short and J 2 bases short, with 12 bases between. The CDR3 has 14 residues. Germline loops: CDR1 SGDLS, CDR2 YYNGEE. In DNA form, the CDR3 reads TGTGCCAGCAGCCTTCTGAGGACAAACACTGAAGCTTTCTTT. Amino acids: CASSLLRTNTEAFF.

As for this clonotype: An end of the junction differs from the germline gene, which may be a read error. The CDR3 protein is CASSEGSYGYIF. DNA for the CDR3: TGTGCCAGCAGTGAAGGGAGTTATGGCTACATCTTC. This chain links TRBV6-1 with TRBJ1-2; no clear D. CDR3 length: 12 amino acids. Germline V gene data show CDR1 as MNHNS and CDR2 as SASEGT.

The CDR3 region has the DNA TGTGCCAGCAGCCAGTACCAGGGATCCCCCTACGAGCAGTACTTC. Residues: CASSQYQGSPYEQYF. The J gene is TRBJ2-7, the V gene TRBV6-1; a possible D gene is TRBD1 (5 bases). This CDR3 spans 15 amino acids. Trimming shortened V by 6 bases and J by 2 bases, and 17 bases separated the two germline ends. Germline lookup yields CDR1 MNHNS and CDR2 SASEGT.

This clonotype was found many times. The chain has TRBV20-1 and TRBJ2-7; D tentatively fits TRBD1 or TRBD2 (6 bases each). V shed 5 bases and J shed 2 bases, with 28 bases lying between them. This CDR3 comprises 18 residues. Germline values: CDR1 DFQATT, CDR2 SNEGSKA (reference sequence). The CDR3 region has the DNA TGCAGTGCTTCTCAGGTGAGGGGGGACCAGCATACCACCTACGAGCAGTACTTC. Translated, it gives CSASQVRGDQHTTYEQYF.

The chain combines TRBV7-2 with TRBJ2-5; 9 nucleotides match TRBD2. With V trimmed by 1 base and J by 3 bases, 3 bases remained unmatched. This CDR3 contains 15 residues. Looked up from germline, CDR1 is SGHTA and CDR2 is FQGNSA. The CDR3 region has the DNA TGTGCCAGCAGCTTAGTATTAGCGGGAGAAGAGACCCAGTACTTC. Its protein is CASSLVLAGEETQYF.

The sample holds many counts of this clonotype. A much larger clone sits a single nucleotide away, making a read error possible. V usage is TRBV27 and J usage is TRBJ1-1; D perhaps matches TRBD1 (6 bases). V lost 4 bases and J lost 4, with 10 bases in between. CDR1 is MNHEY and CDR2 is SMNVEV in the germline V gene (reference sequence). The CDR3 is made up of 13 amino acids. This chain's CDR3 is CASSWTEITEAFF. The CDR3 region has the DNA TGTGCCAGCAGTTGGACAGAGATCACTGAAGCTTTCTTT.

The gene calls are TRBV12-3 or TRBV12-4 and TRBJ2-7; D uncertain. Trimming took 4 bases from V and 2 from J, leaving 21 bases between them. This CDR3 contains 17 residues. This chain's CDR3 is CASSSYLGAQEPYEQYF. The CDR3 DNA is TGTGCCAGCAGTTCCTACCTAGGAGCCCAGGAGCCCTACGAGCAGTACTTC.

This clonotype occurred many times. DNA for the CDR3: TGTGCCAGCAAAGCGGGGATCCAAGAGACCCAGTACTTC. It is translated as CASKAGIQETQYF. The V gene is TRBV6-4, the J gene TRBJ2-5; TRBD2 aligns across 7 bases. Germline V gene lookup returns CDR1 MRHNA and CDR2 SNTAGT. This CDR3 spans 13 amino acids. The V and J ends lost 7 bases and 1 base, in that order; junction bases with no gene match: 3.

There are many counts of this clonotype. V usage is TRBV28 and J usage is TRBJ1-1, with D possibly matching TRBD1 (5 bases). The CDR3 has 15 amino acids. V was shortened by 7 bases and J by 4 bases, with 19 bases between the two germline ends. Germline V gives CDR1 MDHEN, CDR2 SYDVKM. The CDR3 DNA reads as TGTGCCAGCATACCTCCGGGACGGTTGATCACTGAAGCTTTCTTT. Its translation is CASIPPGRLITEAFF.

Many counts were recorded for this clonotype. V gene TRBV28 combines with J gene TRBJ2-7; 11 bases match TRBD2. The CDR3 contains 15 residues. J gave up 3 bases and V 4 bases, and 5 bases lay outside the gene matches. CDR1 and CDR2 (germline): MDHEN, SYDVKM. The CDR3 bases are TGTGCCAGCAGTTCCGCGACTAGCGGGAACTACGAGCAGTACTTC. Protein: CASSSATSGNYEQYF.

On this clonotype: A read error may account for a junction end that differs from germline. V usage is TRBV4-2 and J usage is TRBJ2-2; 7 positions match TRBD2. The CDR3 runs 18 residues. CDR1 LGHNA and CDR2 YNFKEQ come from the germline V gene. The CDR3 spells CASSHSPGLADNTGELFF. CDR3 nucleotides: TGTGCCAGCAGCCACTCCCCCGGGCTAGCGGACAACACCGGAGAGCTGTTTTTT.

The gene calls are TRBV2 and TRBJ1-1, with TRBD1 matching 12 bases. V gave up 9 bases and J gave up 7 bases; unmatched junction bases: 12. Germline lookup yields CDR1 SNHLY and CDR2 FYNNEI. CDR3 length: 15 residues. CDR3 DNA sequence: TGTGCCAGGCGTGGGACAGGGGGCGCAAAGGGTGAAGCTTTCTTT. Translation: CARRGTGGAKGEAFF.

The rearrangement links TRBV5-1 to TRBJ1-1, with 7 nucleotides matching TRBD1. Germline loops: CDR1 SGHRS, CDR2 YFSETQ. This CDR3 has 16 residues. The ends lost 4 bases at V and 0 bases at J; junction bases unmatched: 9. The CDR3 DNA sequence: TGCGCCAGCAGCGACAGGACAGGCCAGATGAACACTGAAGCTTTCTTT. Translation gives CASSDRTGQMNTEAFF.

The V gene is TRBV30, the J gene TRBJ1-5; unclear D gene. Trimming stripped 4 bases from V and 6 bases from J, with 16 bases between. Germline V gene sequence: CDR1 GTSNPN, CDR2 SVGIG (reference sequence). The CDR3 covers 14 residues. The CDR3: CAWTTMGSGQPQHF. For the CDR3, the DNA is TGTGCCTGGACAACCATGGGTTCGGGTCAGCCCCAGCATTTT.

This clonotype has a count of ten or more. The chain recombines TRBV19 with TRBJ1-1; D is unresolved. The CDR3 runs 15 residues. CDR1 is LNHDA, CDR2 SQIVND, per germline (reference sequence). The ends were cut back, 3 bases at V and 1 base at J, with 12 bases in the middle. CDR3 protein: CASSMLQPSNTEAFF. The CDR3 DNA reads as TGTGCCAGTAGTATGTTACAGCCTTCGAACACTGAAGCTTTCTTT.

Note on this clonotype: A read error may produce the germline difference seen at one junction end. J is TRBJ1-1 and V is TRBV4-1, with D unresolved. The V gene's germline CDR1 is MGHRA and CDR2 YSYEKL. The CDR3 totals 15 residues. CDR3 sequence: CASAPAGYESTEACF. CDR3 nucleotide sequence: TGCGCCAGCGCCCCTGCGGGATACGAGAGCACTGAAGCTTGCTTT.

This clonotype was counted once. The junction shows a germline mismatch at one end, possibly a read error. This chain links TRBV6-5 with TRBJ1-2; maybe TRBD1 (5 bases). The CDR3 contains 15 residues. Germline CDR1 and CDR2: MNHEY and SVGAGI. Written as DNA, the CDR3 is TGTGCCAGCAGTTACTCGAAGTCAGGGAGCTATGGCTACGCCTTC. Protein: CASSYSKSGSYGYAF.

This rearrangement joins TRBV20-1 to TRBJ2-7; 7 bases fit TRBD2. CDR3 length equals 16 residues. V lost 4 bases and J lost 4; bases outside the gene matches: 16. From germline, CDR1 is DFQATT and CDR2 SNEGSKA (reference sequence). The chain's CDR3 is CSATPGGPEFGYEQYF. DNA for the CDR3: TGCAGTGCTACACCGGGGGGACCTGAGTTCGGGTACGAGCAGTACTTC.

This clonotype was recorded at least ten times. V and J are TRBV29-1 and TRBJ2-7; no firm D call. The CDR3 contains 14 residues. Germline CDR1 is SQVTM and CDR2 is ANQGSEA. V dropped 4 bases and J dropped 3 bases, with 16 bases sitting between them. CDR3 amino acids: CSVVLESRYYEQYF. The DNA of the CDR3 is TGCAGCGTTGTGTTAGAGTCGAGATACTACGAGCAGTACTTC.

The table lists this clonotype with many counts. The gene calls are TRBV7-2 and TRBJ2-5; 8 nucleotides match TRBD2. CDR1 is SGHTA and CDR2 is FQGNSA in the germline V gene. With V trimmed by 4 bases and J by 5 bases, 9 bases remained unmatched. This CDR3 region has 15 residues. CDR3: CASSSRGGAGETQYF. The CDR3 DNA is TGTGCCAGCAGCTCCCGGGGGGGGGCCGGGGAGACCCAGTACTTC.

A remark on this clonotype: A much larger clone differs by one base, so this may be a read error. The V gene is TRBV25-1, the J gene TRBJ1-5; D gene ambiguous. Germline-derived CDR1 and CDR2 are MGHDK and SYGVNS. The CDR3 has 13 residues. CDR3 sequence: CASSRQDNQPHHF. Written as DNA, the CDR3 is TGTGCCAGCTCGAGACAAGACAATCAGCCCCATCATTTT. Drawing the rest from reference TRBV25-1 and TRBJ1-5, the complete variable domain is EADIYQTPRYLVIGTGKKITLECSQTMGHDKMYWYQQDPGMELHLIHYSYGVNSTEKGDLSSESTVSRIRTEHFPLTLESARPSHTSQYLCASSRQDNQPHHFGDGTRLSIL.

This clonotype was observed at least ten times. The genes are TRBV5-1 and TRBJ2-5; 7 nucleotides line up with TRBD1. After removal of 2 bases from V and 6 bases from J, the junction contained 10 bases not matched to a gene. The CDR3 contains 15 residues. Germline V gene data show CDR1 as SGHRS and CDR2 as YFSETQ. CDR3 sequence reads: CASSFRGQPSQTQYF. CDR3 coding DNA: TGCGCCAGCAGCTTCCGGGGACAGCCCTCGCAGACCCAGTACTTC.

This clonotype was counted many times. The gene calls are TRBV2 and TRBJ2-7; 8 bases are shared with TRBD1. This CDR3 has 15 amino acids. V was pared by 6 bases and J by 2 bases, with 9 bases of the junction left unmatched. Per germline, CDR1 SNHLY and CDR2 FYNNEI. CDR3 amino acids: CASRSGGDRPYEQYF. In DNA, the CDR3 is TGTGCCAGCAGATCAGGGGGCGATCGGCCCTACGAGCAGTACTTC.

V gene TRBV28 combines with J gene TRBJ2-7, with TRBD1 matching 8 bases. Germline V lookup: CDR1 MDHEN, CDR2 SYDVKM. V lost 6 bases, J lost 3 bases, and 7 bases stayed unmatched. The CDR3 loop spans 14 amino acids. The DNA for the CDR3 is TGTGCCAGCAGCAGCACCGGGACAGGCTACGAGCAGTACTTC. Its translation is CASSSTGTGYEQYF.

This clonotype showed up many times. The chain uses TRBV20-1 and TRBJ2-7, with D perhaps given as TRBD1 or TRBD2 (6 bases each). V was pared by 5 bases and J by 6 bases, with 17 bases between. Per germline, CDR1 DFQATT and CDR2 SNEGSKA (reference sequence). The length of the CDR3 is 13 residues. CDR3 sequence: CSALDGGRGEQYF. The CDR3 DNA follows: TGCAGTGCTCTAGATGGGGGGCGGGGCGAGCAGTACTTC.

This clonotype was counted ten times or more. The chain combines TRBV5-1 with TRBJ2-2; D gene unclear. The CDR3 covers 16 residues. Trimming cost V 0 bases and J 1 base, with 10 bases left between them. In germline, CDR1 is SGHRS, CDR2 YFSETQ. As DNA, the CDR3 is TGCGCCAGCAGCTTGGCCGTGTATGAGAACACCGGGGAGCTGTTTTTT. This sequence encodes CASSLAVYENTGELFF.

This clonotype was detected many times. J is TRBJ1-5 and V is TRBV6-5, with TRBD1 matching 8 bases. The ends lost 8 bases at V and 7 bases at J; junction bases unmatched: 16. CDR1 is MNHEY and CDR2 is SVGAGI in the germline V gene. The CDR3 has 16 amino acids. CDR3 coding DNA: TGTGCCAGCGGGCCCGGACAGGGAATAGTATTGCAGCCCCAGCATTTT. Amino acid sequence: CASGPGQGIVLQPQHF.

This clonotype was counted only a few times. The chain couples TRBV30 to TRBJ1-1; D uncertain. The CDR3 loop spans 13 amino acids. V gave up 3 bases and J gave up 4 bases, with 12 bases separating them. Looked up from germline, CDR1 is GTSNPN and CDR2 is SVGIG (reference sequence). CDR3 in DNA: TGTGCCTGGAGGCGTTTGGAGGCCACTGAAGCTTTCTTT. It yields the protein CAWRRLEATEAFF.